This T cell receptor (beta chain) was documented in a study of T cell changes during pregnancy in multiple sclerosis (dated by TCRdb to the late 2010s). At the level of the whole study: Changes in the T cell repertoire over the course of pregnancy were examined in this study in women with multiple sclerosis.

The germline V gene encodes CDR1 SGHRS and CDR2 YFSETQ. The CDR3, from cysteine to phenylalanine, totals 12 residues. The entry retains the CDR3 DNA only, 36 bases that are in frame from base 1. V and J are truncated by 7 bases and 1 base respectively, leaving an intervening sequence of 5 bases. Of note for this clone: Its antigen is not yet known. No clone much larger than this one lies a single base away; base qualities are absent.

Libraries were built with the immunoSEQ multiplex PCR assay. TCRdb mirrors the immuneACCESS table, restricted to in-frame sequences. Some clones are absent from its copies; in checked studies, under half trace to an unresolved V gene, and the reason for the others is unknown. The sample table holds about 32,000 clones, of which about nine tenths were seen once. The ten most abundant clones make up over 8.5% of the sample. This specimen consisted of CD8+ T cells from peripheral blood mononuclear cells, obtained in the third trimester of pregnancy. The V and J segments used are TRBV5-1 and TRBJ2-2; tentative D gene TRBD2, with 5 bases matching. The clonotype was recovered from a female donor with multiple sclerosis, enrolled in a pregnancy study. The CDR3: CASAGNTGELFF. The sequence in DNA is TGCGCCAGCGCGGGGAACACCGGGGAGCTGTTTTTT.